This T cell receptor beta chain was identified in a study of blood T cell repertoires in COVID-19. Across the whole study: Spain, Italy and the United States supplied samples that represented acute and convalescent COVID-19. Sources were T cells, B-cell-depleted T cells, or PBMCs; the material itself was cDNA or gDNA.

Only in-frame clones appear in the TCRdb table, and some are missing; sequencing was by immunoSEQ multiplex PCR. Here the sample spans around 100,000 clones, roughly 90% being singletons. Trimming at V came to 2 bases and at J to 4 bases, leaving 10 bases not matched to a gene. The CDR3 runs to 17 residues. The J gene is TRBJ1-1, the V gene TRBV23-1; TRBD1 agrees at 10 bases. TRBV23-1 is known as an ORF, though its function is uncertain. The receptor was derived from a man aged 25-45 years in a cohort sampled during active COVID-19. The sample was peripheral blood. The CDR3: CASSQPDRDRGLTEAFF. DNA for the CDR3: TGCGCCAGCAGTCAACCAGATAGAGACAGGGGGCTCACTGAAGCTTTCTTT.